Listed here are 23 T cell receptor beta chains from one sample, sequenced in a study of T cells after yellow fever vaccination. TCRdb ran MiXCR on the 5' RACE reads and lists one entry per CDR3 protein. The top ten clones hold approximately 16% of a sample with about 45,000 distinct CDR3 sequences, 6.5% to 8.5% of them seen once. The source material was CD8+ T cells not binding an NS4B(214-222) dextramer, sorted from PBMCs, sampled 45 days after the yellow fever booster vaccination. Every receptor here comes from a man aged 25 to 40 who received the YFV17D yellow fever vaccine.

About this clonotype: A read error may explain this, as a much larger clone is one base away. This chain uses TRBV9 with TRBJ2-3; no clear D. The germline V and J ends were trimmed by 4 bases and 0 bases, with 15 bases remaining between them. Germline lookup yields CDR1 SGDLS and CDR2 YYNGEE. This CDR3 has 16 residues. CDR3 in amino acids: CASSLLGGSSTDTQYF. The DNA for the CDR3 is TGTGCCAGCAGCCTCCTGGGCGGATCTAGCACAGATACGCAGTATTTT.

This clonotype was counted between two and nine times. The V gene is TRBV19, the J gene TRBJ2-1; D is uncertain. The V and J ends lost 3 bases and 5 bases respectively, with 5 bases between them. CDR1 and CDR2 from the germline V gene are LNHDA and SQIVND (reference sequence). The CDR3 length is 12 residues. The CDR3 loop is CASSIWDNEQFF. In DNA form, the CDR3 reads TGTGCCAGTAGTATTTGGGACAATGAGCAGTTCTTC.

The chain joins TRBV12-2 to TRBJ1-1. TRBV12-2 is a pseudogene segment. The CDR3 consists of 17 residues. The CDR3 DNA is TGTGCAAGTCGCTTAGCCACTGCCTGCAAACTTTACACTGAAGCTTTCTTT. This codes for CASRLATACKLYTEAFF.

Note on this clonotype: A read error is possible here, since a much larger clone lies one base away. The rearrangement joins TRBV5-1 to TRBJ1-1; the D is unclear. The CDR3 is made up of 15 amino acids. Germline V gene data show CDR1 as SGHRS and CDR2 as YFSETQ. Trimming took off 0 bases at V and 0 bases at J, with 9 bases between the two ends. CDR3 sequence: CASSLVFLVNTEAFF. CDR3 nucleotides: TGCGCCAGCAGCTTGGTCTTCTTGGTGAACACTGAAGCTTTCTTT. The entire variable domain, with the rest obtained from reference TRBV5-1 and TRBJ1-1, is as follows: KAGVTQTPRYLIKTRGQQVTLSCSPISGHRSVSWYQQTPGQGLQFLFEYFSETQRNKGNFPGRFSGRQFSNSRSEMNVSTLELGDSALYLCASSLVFLVNTEAFFGQGTRLTVV.

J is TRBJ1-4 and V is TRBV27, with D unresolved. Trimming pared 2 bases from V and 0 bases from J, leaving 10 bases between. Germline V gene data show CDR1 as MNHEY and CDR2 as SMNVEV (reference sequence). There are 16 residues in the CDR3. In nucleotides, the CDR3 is TGTGCCAGCAGTTTAGTCGGAGGCGCAACTAATGAAAAACTGTTTTTT. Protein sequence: CASSLVGGATNEKLFF.

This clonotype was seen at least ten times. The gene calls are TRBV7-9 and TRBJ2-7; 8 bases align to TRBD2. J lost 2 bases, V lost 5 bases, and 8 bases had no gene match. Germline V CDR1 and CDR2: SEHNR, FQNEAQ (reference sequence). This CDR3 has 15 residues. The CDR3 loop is CASSHGTSFPYEQYF. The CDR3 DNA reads TGTGCCAGCAGCCACGGGACTAGTTTTCCCTACGAGCAGTACTTC.

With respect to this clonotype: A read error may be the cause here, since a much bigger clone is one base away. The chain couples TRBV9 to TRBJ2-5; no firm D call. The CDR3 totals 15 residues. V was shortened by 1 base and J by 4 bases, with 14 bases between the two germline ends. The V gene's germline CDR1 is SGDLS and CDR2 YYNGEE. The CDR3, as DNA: TGTGCCAGCAGCGTAAGACAAGTGTCCGGAGAGACCCAGTACTTC. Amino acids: CASSVRQVSGETQYF.

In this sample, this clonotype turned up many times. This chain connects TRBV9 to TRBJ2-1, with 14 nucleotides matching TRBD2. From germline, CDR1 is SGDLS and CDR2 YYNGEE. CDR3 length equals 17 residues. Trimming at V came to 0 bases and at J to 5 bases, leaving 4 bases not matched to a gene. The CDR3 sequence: CASSVVGLAGGDNEQFF. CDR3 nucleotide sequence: TGTGCCAGCAGCGTAGTAGGACTAGCGGGAGGTGACAATGAGCAGTTCTTC. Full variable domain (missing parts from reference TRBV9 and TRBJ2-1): DSGVTQTPKHLITATGQRVTLRCSPRSGDLSVYWYQQSLDQGLQFLIQYYNGEERAKGNILERFSAQQFPDLHSELNLSSLELGDSALYFCASSVVGLAGGDNEQFFGPGTRLTVL.

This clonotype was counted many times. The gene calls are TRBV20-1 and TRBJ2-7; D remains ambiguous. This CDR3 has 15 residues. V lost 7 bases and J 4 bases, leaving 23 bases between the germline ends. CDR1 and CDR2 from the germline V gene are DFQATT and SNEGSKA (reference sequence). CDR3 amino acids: CSVSPGVSRVYEQYF. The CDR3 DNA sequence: TGCAGTGTCAGCCCCGGTGTCAGCAGAGTTTACGAGCAGTACTTC.

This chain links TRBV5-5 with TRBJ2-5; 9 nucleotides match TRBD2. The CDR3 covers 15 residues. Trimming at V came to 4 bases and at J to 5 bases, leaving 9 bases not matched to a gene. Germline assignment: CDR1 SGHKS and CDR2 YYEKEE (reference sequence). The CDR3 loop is CASSLLAGVGETQYF. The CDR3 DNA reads TGTGCCAGCAGCCTCTTAGCGGGAGTCGGTGAGACCCAGTACTTC. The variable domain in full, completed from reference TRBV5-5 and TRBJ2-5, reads DAGVTQSPTHLIKTRGQQVTLRCSPISGHKSVSWYQQVLGQGPQFIFQYYEKEERGRGNFPDRFSARQFPNYSSELNVNALLLGDSALYLCASSLLAGVGETQYFGPGTRLLVL.

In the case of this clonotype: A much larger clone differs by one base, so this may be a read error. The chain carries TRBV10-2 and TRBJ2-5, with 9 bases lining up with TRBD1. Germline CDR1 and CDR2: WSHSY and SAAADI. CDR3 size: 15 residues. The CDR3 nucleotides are TGCGCCAGCAGTGAGGGGACAGGGACCGCAGAGGCCCAGTACTTC. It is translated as CASSEGTGTAEAQYF.

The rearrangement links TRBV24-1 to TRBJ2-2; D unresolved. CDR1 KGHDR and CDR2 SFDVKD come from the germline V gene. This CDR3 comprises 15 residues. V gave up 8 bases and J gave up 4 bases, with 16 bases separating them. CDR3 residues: CATMVVILATGELFF. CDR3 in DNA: TGTGCCACCATGGTGGTGATCTTAGCCACCGGGGAGCTGTTTTTT.

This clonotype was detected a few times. The CDR3, as DNA: TGCGCCAGCAGCTCCCGGGACAGCAGCTTCGAGCAGTACTTC. Protein sequence: CASSSRDSSFEQYF. V and J are TRBV5-1 and TRBJ2-7; the match to TRBD1 covers 7 bases. Per the germline V gene, CDR1 is SGHRS and CDR2 is YFSETQ. The V gene end was trimmed by 3 bases and the J gene end by 6 bases; junction bases not matched to a gene: 9. The CDR3 is 14 amino acids.

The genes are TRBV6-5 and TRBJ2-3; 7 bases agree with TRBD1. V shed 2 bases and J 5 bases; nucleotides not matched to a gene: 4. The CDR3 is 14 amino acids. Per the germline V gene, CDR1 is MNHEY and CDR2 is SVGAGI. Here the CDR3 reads CASSYGTAGDTQYF. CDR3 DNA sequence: TGTGCCAGCAGTTACGGGACAGCTGGAGATACGCAGTATTTT.

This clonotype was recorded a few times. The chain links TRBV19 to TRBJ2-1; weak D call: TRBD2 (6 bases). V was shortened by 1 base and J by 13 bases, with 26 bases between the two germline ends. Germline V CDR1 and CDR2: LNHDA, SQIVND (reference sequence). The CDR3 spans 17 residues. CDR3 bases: TGTGCCAGTAGTATAGTTCCCTCGGGAGCGCTCACCCAGCTACAGTTCTTC. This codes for CASSIVPSGALTQLQFF.

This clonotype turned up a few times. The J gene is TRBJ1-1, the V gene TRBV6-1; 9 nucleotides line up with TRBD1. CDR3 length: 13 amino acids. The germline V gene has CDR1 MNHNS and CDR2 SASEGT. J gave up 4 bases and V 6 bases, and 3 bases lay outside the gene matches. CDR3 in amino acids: CASRPGQGTEAFF. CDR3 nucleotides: TGTGCCAGCAGACCGGGACAGGGCACTGAAGCTTTCTTT.

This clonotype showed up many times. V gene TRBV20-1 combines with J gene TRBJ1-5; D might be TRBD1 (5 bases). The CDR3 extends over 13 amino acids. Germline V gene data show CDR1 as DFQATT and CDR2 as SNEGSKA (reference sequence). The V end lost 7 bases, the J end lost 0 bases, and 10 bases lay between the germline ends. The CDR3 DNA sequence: TGCAGTGGGGGGGATTATAGCAATCAGCCCCAGCATTTT. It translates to CSGGDYSNQPQHF.

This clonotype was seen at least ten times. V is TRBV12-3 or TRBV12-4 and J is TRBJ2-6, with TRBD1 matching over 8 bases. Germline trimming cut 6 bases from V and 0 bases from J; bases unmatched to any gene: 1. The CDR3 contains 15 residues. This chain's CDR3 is CASRTGVSGANVLTF. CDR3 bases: TGTGCCAGCAGGACAGGGGTCTCTGGGGCCAACGTCCTGACTTTC.

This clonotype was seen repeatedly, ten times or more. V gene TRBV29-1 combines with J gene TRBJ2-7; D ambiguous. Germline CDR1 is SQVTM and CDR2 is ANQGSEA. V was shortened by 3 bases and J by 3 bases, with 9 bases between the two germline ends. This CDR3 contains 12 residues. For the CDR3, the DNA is TGCAGCGTTGACAAAGGAAACTACGAGCAGTACTTC. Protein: CSVDKGNYEQYF.

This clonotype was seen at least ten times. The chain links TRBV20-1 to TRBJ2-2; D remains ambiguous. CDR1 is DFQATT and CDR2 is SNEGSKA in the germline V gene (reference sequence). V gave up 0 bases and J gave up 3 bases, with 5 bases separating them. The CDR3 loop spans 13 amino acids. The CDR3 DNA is TGCAGTGCTAGAGAACGCGACACCGGGGAGCTGTTTTTT. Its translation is CSARERDTGELFF.

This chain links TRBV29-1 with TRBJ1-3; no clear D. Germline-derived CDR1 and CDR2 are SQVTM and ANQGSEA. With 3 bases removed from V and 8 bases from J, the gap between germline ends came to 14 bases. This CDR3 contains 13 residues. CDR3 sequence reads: CSVDLHGEDTIYF. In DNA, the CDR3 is TGCAGCGTTGACCTACACGGGGAGGACACCATATATTTT.

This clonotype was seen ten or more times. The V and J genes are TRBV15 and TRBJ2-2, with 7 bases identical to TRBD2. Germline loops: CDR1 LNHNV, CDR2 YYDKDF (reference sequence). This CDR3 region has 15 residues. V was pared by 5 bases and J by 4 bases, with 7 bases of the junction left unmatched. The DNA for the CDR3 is TGTGCCACCAGCTTGTCGGGGGGTCGCACCGGGGAGCTGTTTTTT. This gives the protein CATSLSGGRTGELFF.

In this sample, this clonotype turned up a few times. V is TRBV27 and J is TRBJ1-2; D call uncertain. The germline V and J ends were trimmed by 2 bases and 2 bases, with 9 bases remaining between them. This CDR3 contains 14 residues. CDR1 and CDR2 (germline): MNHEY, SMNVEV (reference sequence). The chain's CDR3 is CASSLASKNYGYTF. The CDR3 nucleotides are TGTGCCAGCAGTTTAGCCTCTAAAAACTATGGCTACACCTTC.